What follows are 21 T cell receptor beta chains derived from one specimen sequenced in a study of T cell responses to AZD1222 COVID-19 vaccine. Profiling relied on immunoSEQ multiplex PCR, and the TCRdb table lists in-frame clones only, not all of them. Of tens of thousands of clones listed, around 85% were seen once; the top ten hold about 15%. The sequencing here drew on peripheral blood, taken on day 0 of AZD1222 vaccination. These receptors came from an adult in good health.

This sequence joins TRBV28 and TRBJ1-4; D remains ambiguous. CDR3 length: 11 residues. V lost 3 bases, J lost 12 bases, and 8 bases lay in between. Germline CDR1 MDHEN, CDR2 SYDVKM. This CDR3 reads CASSLRGELFF. CDR3 DNA sequence: TGTGCCAGCAGTTTGCGAGGAGAACTGTTTTTT.

The CDR3 DNA reads TGTGCCACCAGTGATAGACTAGCGGGGGAGGATACGCAGTATTTT. Translation: CATSDRLAGEDTQYF. The chain joins TRBV24-1 to TRBJ2-3, with 12 nucleotides matching TRBD2. This CDR3 has 15 residues. Germline V gene data show CDR1 as KGHDR and CDR2 as SFDVKD. V shed 3 bases, J shed 6 bases, and the junction held 3 bases outside the gene matches.

This sequence joins TRBV9 and TRBJ2-3; perhaps TRBD1 as D (6 bases). Trimming stripped 4 bases from V and 0 bases from J, with 12 bases between. The CDR3 has 15 residues. Germline CDR1 SGDLS, CDR2 YYNGEE. DNA of the CDR3: TGTGCCAGCAGCACGAGGGGGATTAGCACAGATACGCAGTATTTT. It codes for CASSTRGISTDTQYF.

The rearrangement uses TRBV7-8 and TRBJ1-2; 9 nucleotides line up with TRBD1. The V gene's germline CDR1 is SGHVS and CDR2 FQNEAQ. The CDR3 length is 18 residues. Trimming at V came to 5 bases and at J to 0 bases, leaving 13 bases not matched to a gene. The CDR3 region has the DNA TGTGCCAGCAGCAAAACCCCTAGGGACAGGGCTACTAACTATGGCTACACCTTC. This codes for CASSKTPRDRATNYGYTF.

There are a few counts of this clone. This rearrangement joins TRBV7-9 to TRBJ1-1; no firm D call. Looked up from germline, CDR1 is SEHNR and CDR2 is FQNEAQ (reference sequence). The CDR3 contains 16 residues. V shed 6 bases and J shed 1 base, with 18 bases lying between them. The CDR3 DNA is TGTGCCAGCAGACCTCGACCGCGGACGAGGAACACTGAAGCTTTCTTT. It codes for CASRPRPRTRNTEAFF.

In this sample, this clone turned up once. The rearrangement joins TRBV6-2 or TRBV6-3 to TRBJ2-3; no clear D. CDR1 is MNHEY, CDR2 SVGEGT, per germline. Trimming took 4 bases from V and 3 from J, leaving 14 bases between them. The CDR3 is 15 amino acids. DNA for the CDR3: TGTGCCAGCAGTTCCAGACCTAGTAGTACAGATACGCAGTATTTT. This codes for CASSSRPSSTDTQYF.

The chain has TRBV7-9 and TRBJ1-2, with D possibly TRBD1 on 5 matching bases. Germline values: CDR1 SEHNR, CDR2 FQNEAQ (reference sequence). The CDR3 is made up of 15 amino acids. The V and J ends lost 1 base and 1 base respectively, with 10 bases between them. This CDR3 is CASSLEQDNNYGYTF. The CDR3 DNA is TGTGCCAGCAGCTTAGAACAGGACAATAACTATGGCTACACCTTC.

The chain combines TRBV28 with TRBJ2-6; 11 nucleotides match TRBD1. Germline CDR1 MDHEN, CDR2 SYDVKM. The CDR3 is 18 amino acids. The junction had 7 bases not matched to a gene; V was cut back by 1 base and J by 5 bases. The CDR3 protein is CASSLFQDRGLWANVLTF. CDR3 DNA sequence: TGTGCCAGCAGTTTATTCCAGGACAGGGGGCTTTGGGCCAACGTCCTGACTTTC.

J is TRBJ1-5 and V is TRBV5-5; 7 nucleotides align to TRBD1. The CDR3 consists of 14 residues. Germline V gene data show CDR1 as SGHKS and CDR2 as YYEKEE (reference sequence). V lost 4 bases, J lost 5 bases, and 6 bases stayed unmatched. CDR3 nucleotides: TGTGCCAGCAGCACGCAGGGGGGGGATCAGCCCCAGCATTTT. This encodes CASSTQGGDQPQHF.

This chain links TRBV5-4 with TRBJ2-5; 14 positions match TRBD2. V shed 2 bases, J shed 2 bases, and the junction held 11 bases outside the gene matches. This CDR3 is 19 amino acids long. Germline CDR1 reads SGHNT; CDR2 reads YYREEE (reference sequence). This chain's CDR3 is CASSFPAGLAGDQQETQYF. In DNA form, the CDR3 reads TGTGCCAGCAGCTTCCCCGCGGGACTAGCGGGGGACCAACAAGAGACCCAGTACTTC. The full variable domain, rest sourced from reference TRBV5-4 and TRBJ2-5, is ETGVTQSPTHLIKTRGQQVTLRCSSQSGHNTVSWYQQALGQGPQFIFQYYREEENGRGNFPPRFSGLQFPNYSSELNVNALELDDSALYLCASSFPAGLAGDQQETQYFGPGTRLLVL.

DNA for the CDR3: TGTGCCATCCGGGGGTCCGGGACGGTCTATGGCTACACCTTC. Protein sequence: CAIRGSGTVYGYTF. The V and J genes are TRBV19 and TRBJ1-2; D possibly corresponds to TRBD1 (5 bases). V lost 10 bases and J 4 bases, leaving 19 bases between the germline ends. The CDR3 is 14 residues long. The V gene's germline CDR1 is LNHDA and CDR2 SQIVND (reference sequence).

This clone was counted a single time. The chain couples TRBV21-1 to TRBJ1-1. TRBV21-1 is a listed pseudogene. CDR3 length equals 12 residues. The CDR3 spells CASPLPNTEAFF. The CDR3 DNA sequence: TGTGCCAGCCCCCTCCCGAACACTGAAGCTTTCTTT.

This chain joins TRBV20-1 and TRBJ2-3, with a possible D match to TRBD1 (5 bases). The CDR3 spans 18 residues. V was pared by 3 bases and J by 0 bases, with 22 bases between. CDR1 DFQATT and CDR2 SNEGSKA come from the germline V gene (reference sequence). The CDR3 sequence is CSASIILVQGSSTDTQYF. The CDR3 DNA sequence: TGCAGTGCTAGTATAATCCTGGTCCAGGGTTCTAGCACAGATACGCAGTATTTT.

This chain connects TRBV4-2 to TRBJ1-4; no definite D call. In germline, CDR1 is LGHNA, CDR2 YNFKEQ. The CDR3 has 18 residues. V shed 2 bases and J shed 0 bases, with 16 bases lying between them. CDR3: CASSQWGLGFPTNEKLFF. CDR3 DNA: TGTGCCAGCAGCCAATGGGGTCTAGGGTTTCCAACTAATGAAAAACTGTTTTTT.

The count of this clone is one. V usage is TRBV6-1 and J usage is TRBJ2-1; D perhaps matches TRBD1 (5 bases). V dropped 2 bases and J dropped 2 bases, with 19 bases sitting between them. Germline V gene sequence: CDR1 MNHNS, CDR2 SASEGT. The CDR3 runs to 18 residues. The CDR3 loop reads CASSESPAGRPPYNEQFF. The CDR3 region has the DNA TGTGCCAGCAGTGAAAGTCCGGCAGGGCGTCCTCCCTACAATGAGCAGTTCTTC.

The V call is TRBV4-2, the J call TRBJ2-3; maybe TRBD2 (6 bases). In germline, CDR1 is LGHNA, CDR2 YNFKEQ. Trimming left V 0 bases short and J 2 bases short, with 12 bases between. The CDR3 spans 16 residues. The CDR3 is CASSQDGTLLTDTQYF. CDR3 in DNA: TGTGCCAGCAGCCAAGATGGGACTCTCCTCACAGATACGCAGTATTTT.

The J gene is TRBJ1-3, the V gene TRBV28; weak D call: TRBD1 (5 bases). This CDR3 has 15 residues. Trimming pared 6 bases from V and 4 bases from J, leaving 16 bases between. Germline CDR1 reads MDHEN; CDR2 reads SYDVKM. CDR3 DNA sequence: TGTGCCAGCAGCCGCAAGGGAGGGACCGGAAACACCATATATTTT. The encoded protein is CASSRKGGTGNTIYF.

The chain employs TRBV7-8 and TRBJ1-5; D gene ambiguous. This CDR3 region has 14 residues. The germline V and J ends were trimmed by 5 bases and 5 bases, with 13 bases remaining between them. In germline, CDR1 is SGHVS, CDR2 FQNEAQ. CDR3 sequence: CASSQDQIHQPQHF. In DNA, the CDR3 is TGTGCCAGCAGCCAGGACCAGATTCATCAGCCCCAGCATTTT.

The V call is TRBV6-1, the J call TRBJ1-3; D unclear. Trimming pared 3 bases from V and 9 bases from J, leaving 15 bases between. The CDR3 has 14 residues. Looked up from germline, CDR1 is MNHNS and CDR2 is SASEGT. This chain's CDR3 is CASSEWTAGRTIYF. DNA for the CDR3: TGTGCCAGCAGTGAGTGGACCGCAGGCCGCACCATATATTTT.

The V call is TRBV18, the J call TRBJ2-3; D perhaps matches TRBD1 (5 bases). Germline V gives CDR1 KGHSH, CDR2 LQKENI. The CDR3 is 16 residues long. The ends were cut back, 3 bases at V and 2 bases at J, with 15 bases in the middle. The CDR3 region has the DNA TGTGCCAGCTCACCTAGGAGTTCAGGGTTCACAGATACGCAGTATTTT. This encodes CASSPRSSGFTDTQYF.

The V call is TRBV2, the J call TRBJ2-6; D ambiguous. Trimming took off 3 bases at V and 3 bases at J, with 9 bases between the two ends. Germline CDR1 SNHLY, CDR2 FYNNEI. The CDR3 sequence is 15 residues long. The CDR3 bases are TGTGCCAGCAGTGACCTCAGGTTTGGGGCCAACGTCCTGACTTTC. Its translation is CASSDLRFGANVLTF.